These 2 T cell receptor beta chains were all obtained from the same sample, sequenced in a study of Graves' ophthalmopathy and Graves' hyperthyroidism. Amplified TCR beta CDR3 regions were obtained using RNA transcripts as template. RT-PCR was first run with HTBI primers, then multiplex PCR in a second round. A single record per CDR3 protein comes from TCRdb applying MiXCR to the multiplex PCR reads. The data show some 1.1 million distinct CDR3 sequences, with roughly two fifths seen just once and 11% held by the top ten. What was sequenced was peripheral blood or thyroid tissue (not recorded which). The receptors here all came from an adult man with Graves' hyperthyroidism.

This clonotype was counted between two and nine times. The V and J genes are TRBV5-6 and TRBJ2-6; D is possibly TRBD1 (5 bases). The CDR3 covers 12 residues. Trimming took off 0 bases at V and 14 bases at J, with 9 bases between the two ends. CDR1 SGHDT and CDR2 YYEEEE come from the germline V gene. Here the CDR3 DNA reads TGTGCCAGCAGCTTGGTGGACAAGCTCCTGACTTTC. This gives the protein CASSLVDKLLTF.

This clonotype was found once. The conserved phenylalanine or tryptophan normally closing the CDR3 is absent here, so this likely arose from a read error. The chain carries TRBV29-1 and TRBJ2-5, with unresolved D. V was clipped by 4 bases and J by 11 bases, with 8 bases between them. This CDR3 is built from 9 residues. CDR1 SQVTM and CDR2 ANQGSEA come from the germline V gene. The CDR3 reads CSVVSGQYY. The CDR3 region has the DNA TGCAGCGTTGTCTCCGGACAGTACTAT.